Shown below are 32 T cell receptor beta chains from a single sample sequenced in a study of T cell changes during pregnancy in multiple sclerosis. Only in-frame clones appear in the TCRdb table, and some are missing; sequencing was by immunoSEQ multiplex PCR. The data show about 24,000 clones, 75% to 90% seen once. Material: CD8+ T cells from peripheral blood mononuclear cells, obtained in the first trimester of pregnancy. These receptors were collected from a female donor in good health, enrolled as a control in a pregnancy study.

A single count supports this clone. V usage is TRBV11-2 and J usage is TRBJ2-5; D is possibly TRBD2 (7 bases). CDR3 length: 13 amino acids. Trimming pared 5 bases from V and 11 bases from J, leaving 18 bases between. Germline V gene data show CDR1 as SGHAT and CDR2 as FQNNGV. The CDR3 reads CASSPTGLREQYF. CDR3 bases: TGTGCCAGCAGCCCAACAGGGTTGCGGGAGCAGTACTTC.

J is TRBJ2-7 and V is TRBV9, with 11 bases fitting TRBD1. This CDR3 is built from 15 residues. The junction had 6 bases not matched to a gene; V was cut back by 3 bases and J by 4 bases. In germline, CDR1 is SGDLS, CDR2 YYNGEE. The CDR3 nucleotides read TGTGCCAGCAGCGGGGGACAGGGGGTGGCTTACGAGCAGTACTTC. This gives the protein CASSGGQGVAYEQYF.

This clone was seen a handful of times. The V gene is TRBV5-1, the J gene TRBJ2-1, with D possibly matching TRBD1 (5 bases). CDR3 length: 13 residues. CDR1 and CDR2 from the germline V gene are SGHRS and YFSETQ. V was trimmed by 9 bases and J by 6 bases, leaving 16 bases between them. The chain's CDR3 is CATRADTPNEQFF. DNA of the CDR3: TGCGCCACAAGGGCGGACACCCCCAATGAGCAGTTCTTC.

The genes are TRBV13 and TRBJ2-7; TRBD2 is a possible D gene (5 bases). CDR1 is PRHDT, CDR2 FYEKMQ, per germline (reference sequence). The CDR3 totals 13 residues. V shed 3 bases and J shed 3 bases, with 9 bases lying between them. The DNA for the CDR3 is TGTGCCAGCAGCTTCTTAGGAGGCTACGAGCAGTACTTC. It specifies CASSFLGGYEQYF.

The DNA for the CDR3 is TGTGCCAGCAGCTTTGAGGGCTCAACTAATGAAAAACTGTTTTTT. Translated: CASSFEGSTNEKLFF. V and J are TRBV5-4 and TRBJ1-4, with D unresolved. Trimming cost V 2 bases and J 0 bases, with 8 bases left between them. This CDR3 region has 15 residues. Per germline, CDR1 SGHNT and CDR2 YYREEE (reference sequence).

This sequence joins TRBV4-3 and TRBJ1-1, with D uncertain. Germline V gene sequence: CDR1 LGHNA, CDR2 YSLEER. The CDR3 has 15 residues. Trimming pared 1 base from V and 1 base from J, leaving 10 bases between. CDR3 in amino acids: CASSQVLGENTEAFF. DNA of the CDR3: TGCGCCAGCAGCCAAGTCCTGGGCGAGAACACTGAAGCTTTCTTT.

The chain has TRBV29-1 and TRBJ1-2; 9 bases are a match to TRBD1. The CDR3 is made up of 12 amino acids. Germline values: CDR1 SQVTM, CDR2 ANQGSEA. Losses at the gene ends were 7 bases for V and 11 bases for J; bases not matched to a gene: 11. The CDR3 loop reads CSAQFMTGGYTF. The CDR3 DNA is TGCAGCGCCCAGTTTATGACAGGGGGGTACACCTTC. Based on the CDR3 plus reference TRBV29-1 and TRBJ1-2, the full variable domain is SAVISQKPSRDICQRGTSLTIQCQVDSQVTMMFWYRQQPGQSLTLIATANQGSEATYESGFVIDKFPISRPNLTFSTLTVSNMSPEDSSIYLCSAQFMTGGYTFGSGTRLTVV.

This rearrangement joins TRBV7-8 to TRBJ2-3; D gene ambiguous. CDR1 is SGHVS, CDR2 FQNEAQ, per germline. Trimming removed 1 base at V and 6 bases at J, with 8 bases between. The CDR3 has 13 residues. CDR3 sequence: CASSLVLLDTQYF. The CDR3 coding sequence is TGTGCCAGCAGCTTAGTTCTTCTGGATACGCAGTATTTT.

CDR3: CASSGDREQYF. CDR3 bases: TGTGCCAGCAGCGGTGACAGGGAGCAGTACTTC. The chain is built from TRBV5-8 and TRBJ2-7; the D gene is possibly TRBD1 (6 bases). Trimming removed 4 bases from V and 7 bases from J, with 9 bases in between. The CDR3 is made up of 11 amino acids. Germline CDR1 and CDR2: SGHTS and YDEGEE.

In this sample, this clone turned up a few times. Here the CDR3 DNA reads TGTGCCAGCAGTTTGCAGGGGGTCTACGGAACTGAAGCTTTCTTT. It encodes CASSLQGVYGTEAFF. The J gene is TRBJ1-1, the V gene TRBV27; 7 nucleotides align to TRBD1. Per germline, CDR1 MNHEY and CDR2 SMNVEV (reference sequence). Unmatched junction bases numbered 9, after V lost 3 bases and J lost 5 bases. The CDR3 is 15 residues long.

The J gene is TRBJ2-1, the V gene TRBV27; TRBD2 agrees at 8 bases. Germline values: CDR1 MNHEY, CDR2 SMNVEV (reference sequence). This CDR3 has 11 residues. V was pared by 8 bases and J by 14 bases, with 8 bases of the junction left unmatched. The CDR3 protein is CASAGGGREFF. As DNA, the CDR3 is TGTGCCAGCGCCGGGGGGGGTCGGGAGTTCTTC.

The chain carries TRBV4-1 and TRBJ1-5, with a tentative D call TRBD1 (5 bases). CDR1 and CDR2 from the germline V gene are MGHRA and YSYEKL. The CDR3 is 15 amino acids. V shed 0 bases and J shed 5 bases, with 11 bases lying between them. The CDR3 region is CASSQEKGDYQPQHF. In DNA form, the CDR3 reads TGCGCCAGCAGCCAAGAAAAAGGGGACTATCAGCCCCAGCATTTT.

In this sample, this clone turned up once. This chain uses TRBV20-1 with TRBJ2-7; unclear D gene. CDR1 and CDR2 (germline): DFQATT, SNEGSKA (reference sequence). V shed 6 bases and J shed 5 bases, with 8 bases lying between them. There are 10 residues in the CDR3. The CDR3 DNA reads as TGCAGTGCGTTTAGCAACGAGCAGTACTTC. It codes for CSAFSNEQYF.

The chain joins TRBV6-4 to TRBJ2-1; D remains ambiguous. In germline, CDR1 is MRHNA, CDR2 SNTAGT. CDR3 size: 14 residues. Trimming removed 4 bases from V and 6 bases from J, with 13 bases in between. The CDR3 DNA sequence: TGTGCCAGCAGTGTGGCTGAATCGGGCAATGAGCAGTTCTTC. It encodes CASSVAESGNEQFF.

In DNA form, the CDR3 reads TGTGCCAGCAGTGAAGGGCAGGGGCAGAATGGTGAAGCTTTCTTT. Translated: CASSEGQGQNGEAFF. The J gene is TRBJ1-1, the V gene TRBV2; weak D call: TRBD1 (6 bases). CDR1 is SNHLY and CDR2 is FYNNEI in the germline V gene. This CDR3 comprises 15 residues. V was cut by 1 base and J by 7 bases, with 16 bases left in between.

The V gene is TRBV9, the J gene TRBJ2-2; tentatively, D is TRBD1 (6 bases). Germline CDR1 is SGDLS and CDR2 is YYNGEE. V gave up 2 bases and J gave up 1 base, with 9 bases separating them. The CDR3 loop spans 15 amino acids. CDR3: CASSVEGGNTGELFF. For the CDR3, the DNA is TGTGCCAGCAGCGTCGAAGGGGGGAACACCGGGGAGCTGTTTTTT.

This rearrangement joins TRBV6-1 to TRBJ2-7; no clear D gene. CDR1 is MNHNS, CDR2 SASEGT, per germline. The CDR3 has 13 amino acids. The ends were cut back, 1 base at V and 4 bases at J, with 8 bases in the middle. CDR3 residues: CASSEGLSYEQYF. The DNA for the CDR3 is TGTGCCAGCAGTGAAGGACTGTCTTACGAGCAGTACTTC.

This chain connects TRBV28 to TRBJ1-5; 9 bases map to TRBD1. After removal of 4 bases from V and 5 bases from J, the junction contained 9 bases not matched to a gene. The germline V gene encodes CDR1 MDHEN and CDR2 SYDVKM. The CDR3 spans 16 residues. DNA for the CDR3: TGTGCCAGCAGTTCAACCCGGGACAGGGTCGATCAGCCCCAGCATTTT. The encoded protein is CASSSTRDRVDQPQHF.

Judged by abundance, this clone is medium-sized. The chain recombines TRBV29-1 with TRBJ2-4, with TRBD1 matching over 8 bases. This CDR3 comprises 13 residues. CDR1 is SQVTM, CDR2 ANQGSEA, per germline. V shed 7 bases, J shed 9 bases, and the junction held 11 bases outside the gene matches. CDR3 DNA sequence: TGCAGCGCCGATTTGACAGGGGACGGCATTCAGTACTTC. It yields the protein CSADLTGDGIQYF.

The V gene is TRBV4-3, the J gene TRBJ1-2, with a weak D call TRBD1 (5 bases). The germline V gene encodes CDR1 LGHNA and CDR2 YSLEER. Trimming took 1 base from V and 4 from J, leaving 13 bases between them. The CDR3 consists of 15 residues. The CDR3 reads CASSQGEQGTYGYTF. The CDR3, as DNA: TGCGCCAGCAGCCAAGGTGAGCAGGGCACCTATGGCTACACCTTC.

This clone was observed a few times. This rearrangement joins TRBV7-2 to TRBJ1-4; D uncertain. The V end was cut by 3 bases, the J end by 8 bases, with 16 bases between. CDR1 is SGHTA and CDR2 is FQGNSA in the germline V gene. There are 15 residues in the CDR3. CDR3 loop: CASSFYGILEEKLFF. DNA of the CDR3: TGTGCCAGCAGCTTTTACGGGATCCTGGAGGAAAAACTGTTTTTT.

The V call is TRBV7-6, the J call TRBJ1-1; D may be TRBD1 (5 bases). With 1 base removed from V and 1 base from J, the gap between germline ends came to 13 bases. The CDR3 length is 16 residues. Germline values: CDR1 SGHVS, CDR2 FNYEAQ. The chain's CDR3 is CASSLGFGASNTEAFF. DNA for the CDR3: TGTGCCAGCAGCTTAGGTTTTGGGGCTTCGAACACTGAAGCTTTCTTT.

Judged by abundance, this clone is large. The chain uses TRBV13 and TRBJ1-4; 9 nucleotides match TRBD1. The CDR3 extends over 13 amino acids. The ends lost 4 bases at V and 8 bases at J; junction bases unmatched: 2. CDR1 PRHDT and CDR2 FYEKMQ come from the germline V gene (reference sequence). CDR3 sequence (DNA): TGTGCCAGCAGCTCCGGGACAGGGGAAAAACTGTTTTTT. Protein product: CASSSGTGEKLFF.

This chain uses TRBV7-9 with TRBJ2-1; a weak D match, TRBD1 (6 bases). V lost 5 bases to trimming and J lost 8 bases, with 10 bases between them. Germline loops: CDR1 SEHNR, CDR2 FQNEAQ (reference sequence). This CDR3 is built from 12 residues. The CDR3 DNA reads TGTGCCAGCAGCCCAGGGGTCGATGAGCAGTTCTTC. It codes for CASSPGVDEQFF.

This clone was counted between two and nine times. The rearrangement links TRBV11-2 to TRBJ1-2; weak D call: TRBD1 (5 bases). The CDR3 sequence is 14 residues long. Germline V lookup: CDR1 SGHAT, CDR2 FQNNGV. Between the trimmed V and J ends, which lost 4 bases and 4 bases, there was a span of 13 bases. Here the CDR3 DNA reads TGTGCCAGCAGCTCCCGGGGGACCCGCTATGGCTACACCTTC. Translated: CASSSRGTRYGYTF.

V gene TRBV7-2 combines with J gene TRBJ2-5, with 11 bases that match TRBD1. J gave up 2 bases and V 4 bases, and 0 bases lay outside the gene matches. This CDR3 has 14 amino acids. Germline V CDR1 and CDR2: SGHTA, FQGNSA. The CDR3 is CASSWDRGQETQYF. The DNA of the CDR3 is TGTGCCAGCAGCTGGGACAGGGGGCAAGAGACCCAGTACTTC.

This clone was recorded once. This chain joins TRBV2 and TRBJ1-1, with D uncertain. This CDR3 is built from 12 residues. The germline V gene encodes CDR1 SNHLY and CDR2 FYNNEI. V lost 7 bases to trimming and J lost 4 bases, with 10 bases between them. CDR3 nucleotide sequence: TGTGCCAGCATCCCAGGTACCACTGAAGCTTTCTTT. It translates to CASIPGTTEAFF.

The J gene is TRBJ2-1, the V gene TRBV6-1, with D hard to call. The CDR3 runs to 17 residues. Looked up from germline, CDR1 is MNHNS and CDR2 is SASEGT. Trimming took 2 bases from V and 2 from J, leaving 16 bases between them. The CDR3 nucleotides read TGTGCCAGCAGTGAATCGCTCCCATGGCATACCTACAATGAGCAGTTCTTC. Translated: CASSESLPWHTYNEQFF.

The chain is built from TRBV4-1 and TRBJ2-7; the match to TRBD2 covers 10 bases. This CDR3 has 15 residues. Germline V lookup: CDR1 MGHRA, CDR2 YSYEKL. Trimming took 0 bases from V and 4 from J; bases not matched to a gene: 3. The CDR3 region is CASSQELAGGYEQYF. CDR3 bases: TGCGCCAGCAGCCAAGAGTTAGCGGGGGGTTACGAGCAGTACTTC.

J is TRBJ2-1 and V is TRBV15; no definite D call. Germline V gives CDR1 LNHNV, CDR2 YYDKDF (reference sequence). Trimming pared 1 base from V and 6 bases from J, leaving 13 bases between. This CDR3 region has 15 residues. The CDR3 spells CATSRVSDGANEQFF. The CDR3 region has the DNA TGTGCCACCAGCAGAGTAAGCGACGGAGCCAATGAGCAGTTCTTC. The full variable domain, rest sourced from reference TRBV15 and TRBJ2-1, is DAMVIQNPRYQVTQFGKPVTLSCSQTLNHNVMYWYQQKSSQAPKLLFHYYDKDFNNEADTPDNFQSRRPNTSFCFLDIRSPGLGDTAMYLCATSRVSDGANEQFFGPGTRLTVL.

This sequence joins TRBV9 and TRBJ2-1; 8 bases agree with TRBD2. This CDR3 has 15 amino acids. CDR1 and CDR2 from the germline V gene are SGDLS and YYNGEE. J lost 4 bases, V lost 2 bases, and 5 bases had no gene match. The CDR3 protein is CASSVAGGIYNEQFF. CDR3 DNA: TGTGCCAGCAGCGTGGCGGGGGGTATTTACAATGAGCAGTTCTTC.

The chain recombines TRBV6-1 with TRBJ2-3, with TRBD2 as a possible D gene (6 bases). The germline V gene has CDR1 MNHNS and CDR2 SASEGT. This CDR3 region has 16 residues. The V and J ends lost 6 bases and 2 bases respectively, with 18 bases between them. CDR3 coding DNA: TGTGCCAGCAGCGAACTTAGCGGAGACTCCACAGATACGCAGTATTTT. This encodes CASSELSGDSTDTQYF.